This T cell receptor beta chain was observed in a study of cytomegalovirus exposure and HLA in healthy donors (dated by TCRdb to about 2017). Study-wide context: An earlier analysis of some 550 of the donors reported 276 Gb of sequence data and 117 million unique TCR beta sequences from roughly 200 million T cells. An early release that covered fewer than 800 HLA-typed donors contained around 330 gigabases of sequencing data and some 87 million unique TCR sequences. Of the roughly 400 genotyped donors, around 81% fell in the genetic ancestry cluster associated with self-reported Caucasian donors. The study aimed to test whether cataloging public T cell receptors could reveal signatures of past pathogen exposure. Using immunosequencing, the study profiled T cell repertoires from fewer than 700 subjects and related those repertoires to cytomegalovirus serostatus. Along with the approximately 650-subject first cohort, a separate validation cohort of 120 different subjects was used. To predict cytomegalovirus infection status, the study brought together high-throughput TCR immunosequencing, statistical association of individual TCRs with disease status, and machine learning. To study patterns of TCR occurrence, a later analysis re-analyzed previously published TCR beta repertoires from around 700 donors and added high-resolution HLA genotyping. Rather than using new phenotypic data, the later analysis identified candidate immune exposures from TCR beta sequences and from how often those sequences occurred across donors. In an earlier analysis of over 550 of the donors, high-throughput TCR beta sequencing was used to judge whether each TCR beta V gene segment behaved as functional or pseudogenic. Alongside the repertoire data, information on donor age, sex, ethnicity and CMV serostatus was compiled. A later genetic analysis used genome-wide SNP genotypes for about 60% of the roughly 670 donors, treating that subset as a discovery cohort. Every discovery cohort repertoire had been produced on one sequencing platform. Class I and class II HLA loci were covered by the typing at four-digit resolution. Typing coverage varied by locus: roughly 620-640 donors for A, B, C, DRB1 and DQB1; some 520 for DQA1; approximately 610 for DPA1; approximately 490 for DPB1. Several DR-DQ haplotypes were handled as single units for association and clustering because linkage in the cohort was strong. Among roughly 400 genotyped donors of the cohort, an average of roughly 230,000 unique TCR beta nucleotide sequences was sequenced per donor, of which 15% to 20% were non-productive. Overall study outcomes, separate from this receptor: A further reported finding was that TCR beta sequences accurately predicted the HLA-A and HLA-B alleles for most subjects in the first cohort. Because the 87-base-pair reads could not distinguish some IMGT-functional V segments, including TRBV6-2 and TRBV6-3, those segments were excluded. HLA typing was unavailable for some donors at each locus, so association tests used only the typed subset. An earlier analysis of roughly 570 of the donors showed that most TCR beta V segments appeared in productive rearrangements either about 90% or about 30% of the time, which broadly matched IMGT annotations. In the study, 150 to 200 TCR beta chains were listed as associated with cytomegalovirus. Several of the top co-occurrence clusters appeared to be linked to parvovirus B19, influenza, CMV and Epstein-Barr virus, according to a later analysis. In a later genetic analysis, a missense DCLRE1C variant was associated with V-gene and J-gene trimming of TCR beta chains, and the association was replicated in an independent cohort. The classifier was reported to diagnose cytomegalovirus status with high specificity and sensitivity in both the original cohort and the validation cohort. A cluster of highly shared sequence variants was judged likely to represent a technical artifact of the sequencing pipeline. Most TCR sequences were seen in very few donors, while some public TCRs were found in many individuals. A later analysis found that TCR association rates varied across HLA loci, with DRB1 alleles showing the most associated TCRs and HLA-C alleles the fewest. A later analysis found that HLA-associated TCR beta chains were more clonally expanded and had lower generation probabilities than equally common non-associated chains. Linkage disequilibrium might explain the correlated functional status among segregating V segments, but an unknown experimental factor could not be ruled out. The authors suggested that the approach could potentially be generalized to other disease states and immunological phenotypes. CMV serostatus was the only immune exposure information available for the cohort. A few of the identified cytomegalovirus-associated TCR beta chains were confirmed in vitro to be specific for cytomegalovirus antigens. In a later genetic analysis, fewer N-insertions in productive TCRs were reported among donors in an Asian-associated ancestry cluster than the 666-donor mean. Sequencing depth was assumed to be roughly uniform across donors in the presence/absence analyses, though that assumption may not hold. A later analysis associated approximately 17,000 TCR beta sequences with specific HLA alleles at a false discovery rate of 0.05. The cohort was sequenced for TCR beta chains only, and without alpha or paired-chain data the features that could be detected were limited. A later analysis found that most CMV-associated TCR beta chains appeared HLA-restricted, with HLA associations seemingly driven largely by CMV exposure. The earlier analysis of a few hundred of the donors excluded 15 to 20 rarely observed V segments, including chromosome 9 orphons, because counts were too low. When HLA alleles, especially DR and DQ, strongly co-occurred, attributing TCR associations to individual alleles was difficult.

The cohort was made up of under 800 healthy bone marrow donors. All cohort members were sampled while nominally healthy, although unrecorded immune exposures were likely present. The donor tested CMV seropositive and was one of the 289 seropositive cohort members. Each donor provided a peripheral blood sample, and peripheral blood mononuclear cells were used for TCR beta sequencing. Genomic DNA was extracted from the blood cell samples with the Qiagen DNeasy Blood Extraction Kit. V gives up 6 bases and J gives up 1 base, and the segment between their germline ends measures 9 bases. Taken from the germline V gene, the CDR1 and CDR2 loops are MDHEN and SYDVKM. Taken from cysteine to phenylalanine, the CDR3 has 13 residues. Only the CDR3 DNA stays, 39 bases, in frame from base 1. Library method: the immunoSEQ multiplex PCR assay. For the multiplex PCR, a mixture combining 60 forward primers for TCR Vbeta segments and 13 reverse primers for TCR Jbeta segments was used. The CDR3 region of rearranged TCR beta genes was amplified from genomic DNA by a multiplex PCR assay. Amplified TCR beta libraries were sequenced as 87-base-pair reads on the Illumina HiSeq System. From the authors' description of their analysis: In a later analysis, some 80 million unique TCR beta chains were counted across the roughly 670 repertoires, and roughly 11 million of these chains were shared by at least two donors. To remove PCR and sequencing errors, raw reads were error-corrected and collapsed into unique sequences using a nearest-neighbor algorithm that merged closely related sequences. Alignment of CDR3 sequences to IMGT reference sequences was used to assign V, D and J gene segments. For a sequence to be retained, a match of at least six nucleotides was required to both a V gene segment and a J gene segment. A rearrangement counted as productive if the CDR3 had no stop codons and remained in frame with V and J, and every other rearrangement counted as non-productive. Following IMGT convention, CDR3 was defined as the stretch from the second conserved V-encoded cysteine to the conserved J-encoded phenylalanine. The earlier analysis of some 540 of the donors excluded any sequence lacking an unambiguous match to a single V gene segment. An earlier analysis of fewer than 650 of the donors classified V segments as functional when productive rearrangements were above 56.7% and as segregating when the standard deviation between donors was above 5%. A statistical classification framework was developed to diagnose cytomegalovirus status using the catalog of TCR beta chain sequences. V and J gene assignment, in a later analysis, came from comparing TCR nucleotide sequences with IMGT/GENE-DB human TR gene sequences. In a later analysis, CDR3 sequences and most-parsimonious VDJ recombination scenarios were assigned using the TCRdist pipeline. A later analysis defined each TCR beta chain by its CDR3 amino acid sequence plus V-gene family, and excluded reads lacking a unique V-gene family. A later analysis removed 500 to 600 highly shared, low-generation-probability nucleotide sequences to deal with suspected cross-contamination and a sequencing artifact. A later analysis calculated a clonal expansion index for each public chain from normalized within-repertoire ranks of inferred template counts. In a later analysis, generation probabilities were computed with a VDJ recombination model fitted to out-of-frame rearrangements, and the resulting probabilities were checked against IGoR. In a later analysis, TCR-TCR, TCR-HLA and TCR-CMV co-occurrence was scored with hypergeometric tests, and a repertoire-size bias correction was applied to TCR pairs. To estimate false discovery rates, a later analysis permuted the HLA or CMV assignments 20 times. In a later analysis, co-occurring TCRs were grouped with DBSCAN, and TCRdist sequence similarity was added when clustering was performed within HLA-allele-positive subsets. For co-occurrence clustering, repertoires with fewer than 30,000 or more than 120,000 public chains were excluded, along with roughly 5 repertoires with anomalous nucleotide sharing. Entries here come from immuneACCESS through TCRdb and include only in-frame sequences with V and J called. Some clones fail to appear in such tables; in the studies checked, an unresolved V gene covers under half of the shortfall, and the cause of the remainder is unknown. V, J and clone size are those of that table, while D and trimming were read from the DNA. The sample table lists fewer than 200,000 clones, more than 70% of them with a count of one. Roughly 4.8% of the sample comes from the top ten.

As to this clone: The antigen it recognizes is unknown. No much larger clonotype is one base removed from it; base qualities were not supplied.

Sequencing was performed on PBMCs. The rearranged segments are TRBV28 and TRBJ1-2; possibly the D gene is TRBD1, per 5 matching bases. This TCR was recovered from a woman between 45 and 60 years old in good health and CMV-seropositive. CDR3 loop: CASSVQGNYGYTF. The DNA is TGTGCCAGCAGCGTCCAGGGTAACTATGGCTACACCTTC.